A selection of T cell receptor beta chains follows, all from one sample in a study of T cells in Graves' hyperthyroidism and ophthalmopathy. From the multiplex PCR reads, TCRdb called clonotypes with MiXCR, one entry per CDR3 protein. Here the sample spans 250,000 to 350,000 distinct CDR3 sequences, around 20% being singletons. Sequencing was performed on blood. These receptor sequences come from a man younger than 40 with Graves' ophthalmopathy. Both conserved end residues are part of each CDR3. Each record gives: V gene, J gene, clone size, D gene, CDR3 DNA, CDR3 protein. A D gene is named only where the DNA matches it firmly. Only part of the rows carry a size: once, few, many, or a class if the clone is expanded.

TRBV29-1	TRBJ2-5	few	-	TGCAGCGTTGACGTACCGGCCGGTGAGACCCAGTACTTC	CSVDVPAGETQYF
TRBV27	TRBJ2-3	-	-	TGTGCCAGCCTCCTGGGGGATACGCAGTATTTT	CASLLGDTQYF
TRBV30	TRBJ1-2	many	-	TGTGCCTGGAGTGTACCAAGGGTTAACTATGGCTACACCTTC	CAWSVPRVNYGYTF
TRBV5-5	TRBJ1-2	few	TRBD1	TGTGCCAGCAGCCCCCGGGACAGGGCTGGCTACACCTTC	CASSPRDRAGYTF
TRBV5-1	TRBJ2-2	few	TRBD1	TGCGCCAGCAGCTTACGGGACAGGGGAGCCGGGGAGCTGTTTTTT	CASSLRDRGAGELFF
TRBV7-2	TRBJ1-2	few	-	TGTGCCAGCAGCCTAAGTCCAGGGGATGGCTACACCTTC	CASSLSPGDGYTF
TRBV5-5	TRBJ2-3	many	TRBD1	TGTGCCAGCAGGAGGACAGGAACAGATACGCAGTATTTT	CASRRTGTDTQYF
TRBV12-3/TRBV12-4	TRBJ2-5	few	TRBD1	TGTGCCAGCAGTTTGGGGACAGGGGACGAATTAGACTTC	CASSLGTGDELDF
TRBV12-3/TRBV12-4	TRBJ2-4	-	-	TGTGCCAGCAGCCGCGTACGTGGAGACATTCAGTACTTC	CASSRVRGDIQYF
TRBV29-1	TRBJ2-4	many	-	TGCAGCGTTGAAATTTTGGGGCGCGGGAACATTCAGTACTTC	CSVEILGRGNIQYF
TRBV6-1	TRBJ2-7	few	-	TGTGCCAGCAATCAGCGGACGGAAGGATACGAGCAGTACTTC	CASNQRTEGYEQYF
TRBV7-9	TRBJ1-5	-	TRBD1	TGTGCCAGCAGCTACGGGACAGGGGACTATCAGCCCCAGCATTTT	CASSYGTGDYQPQHF
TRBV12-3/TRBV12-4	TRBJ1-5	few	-	TGTGCCAGCACCCACAGGGATAGCAATCAGCCCCAGCATTTT	CASTHRDSNQPQHF
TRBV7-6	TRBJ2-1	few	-	TGTGCCAGCAGCTTACAAGAAAGATACAATGAGCAGTTCTTC	CASSLQERYNEQFF
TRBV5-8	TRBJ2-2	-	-	TGTGCCAGCAGCTTAAACCTAATTCCCCGCACCGGGGAGCTGTTTTTT	CASSLNLIPRTGELFF
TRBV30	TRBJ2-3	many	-	TGTGCCTGGAATCAGGGTTTTAGCACGCAGTATTTT	CAWNQGFSTQYF
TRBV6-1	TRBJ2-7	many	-	TGTGCCAGCAGCCTAAGAGAGGGGGGAGGCTACGAGCAGTACTTC	CASSLREGGGYEQYF
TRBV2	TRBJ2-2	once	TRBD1	TGTGCCAGCAGTGAGGTGGGACAGGGTAACACCGGGGAGCTGTTTTTT	CASSEVGQGNTGELFF
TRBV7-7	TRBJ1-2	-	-	TGTGCTAGTCCTCCGGGTGCAAACTATGGCTACACCTTC	CASPPGANYGYTF
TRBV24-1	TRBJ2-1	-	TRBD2	TGTGCCACCAGTGACCCTAGCGGGAGGGAAGAGCAGTTCTTC	CATSDPSGREEQFF
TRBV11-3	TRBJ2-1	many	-	TGTGCCAGCAGCTTAGATGGGGGCCTGAATGAGCAGTTCTTC	CASSLDGGLNEQFF
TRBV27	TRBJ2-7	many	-	TGTGCCAGCAGCCCCGACAGCTCCTACGAGCAGTACTTC	CASSPDSSYEQYF
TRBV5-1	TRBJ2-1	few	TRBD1	TGCGCCAGCAGCTTCCTACAGGGGGTCCCTAGCAATGAGCAGTTCTTC	CASSFLQGVPSNEQFF
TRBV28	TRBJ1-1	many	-	TGTGCCAGCAGTTTAATGAGAGGGACAACTAGTAAAGCTTTCTTT	CASSLMRGTTSKAFF
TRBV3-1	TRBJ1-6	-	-	TGTGCCAGCAGCCAAGACACAGGGAATTCACCCCTCCACTTT	CASSQDTGNSPLHF
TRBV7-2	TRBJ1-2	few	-	TGTGCCAGCAGCTTAAGTATAGATTATGGCTACACCTTC	CASSLSIDYGYTF
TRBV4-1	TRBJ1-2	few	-	TGCGCCAGCAGCCAAGATGATGACACCCACTATGGCTACACCTTC	CASSQDDDTHYGYTF
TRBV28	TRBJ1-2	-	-	TGTGCCAGCAGCTCCGCAGGTGTGGGAGGCTACACCTTC	CASSSAGVGGYTF
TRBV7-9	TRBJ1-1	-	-	TGTGCCAGCAGCTTAAGCTTGGACACTGAAGCTTTCTTT	CASSLSLDTEAFF
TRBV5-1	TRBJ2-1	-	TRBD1	TGCGCCAGCAGCTTGGGGCCGGGACAGGGGAACTACAATGAGCAGTTCTTC	CASSLGPGQGNYNEQFF
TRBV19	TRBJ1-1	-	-	TGTGCCAGTGCCAGCCGAATGATCCGGGACCCCGCGGTATCTGAAGCTTTCTTT	CASASRMIRDPAVSEAFF
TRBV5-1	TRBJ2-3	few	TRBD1	TGCGCCAGCAGCCCGGGACAGACCGGCACAGATACGCAGTATTTT	CASSPGQTGTDTQYF
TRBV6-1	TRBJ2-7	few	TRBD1	TGTGCCAGCAGTCTCCGGACAGGGTGGGAGAAGCAGTACTTC	CASSLRTGWEKQYF
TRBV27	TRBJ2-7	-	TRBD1	TGTGCCAGCAGTCCCCTGGGGTGGGGACAGGGGGCCCACGAGCAGTACTTC	CASSPLGWGQGAHEQYF
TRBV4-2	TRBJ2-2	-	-	TGTGCCAGCAGCCGAAACACCGGGGAGCCGTTTTTT	CASSRNTGEPFF
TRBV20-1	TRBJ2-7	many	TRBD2	TGCAGTGCAACCGGGACTAGCGGGAGAAATTACCCGGGAGAGCAGTACTTC	CSATGTSGRNYPGEQYF